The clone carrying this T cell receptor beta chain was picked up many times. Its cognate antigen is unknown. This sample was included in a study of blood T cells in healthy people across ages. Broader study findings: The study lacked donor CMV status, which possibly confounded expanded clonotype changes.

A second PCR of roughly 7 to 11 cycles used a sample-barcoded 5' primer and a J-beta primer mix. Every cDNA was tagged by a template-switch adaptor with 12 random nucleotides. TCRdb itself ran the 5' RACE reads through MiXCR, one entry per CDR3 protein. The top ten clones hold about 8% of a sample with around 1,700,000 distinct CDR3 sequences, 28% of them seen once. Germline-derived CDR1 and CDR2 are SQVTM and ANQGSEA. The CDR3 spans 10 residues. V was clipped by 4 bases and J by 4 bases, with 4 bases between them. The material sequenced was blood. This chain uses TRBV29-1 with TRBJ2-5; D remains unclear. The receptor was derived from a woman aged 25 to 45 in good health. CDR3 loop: CSVALETQYF. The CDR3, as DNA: TGCAGCGTTGCGTTAGAGACCCAGTACTTC.